This T cell receptor beta chain emerged from a study of cytomegalovirus exposure and HLA in healthy donors. The study, taken as a whole, reports: The study flagged roughly 160 TCR beta chains as cytomegalovirus-associated. Most of the TCR beta V segments (in an earlier analysis) were productive either about 87% or about 30% of the time.

Details on this clone: Its antigen is not known.

Amplification used 60 Vbeta primers and 13 Jbeta primers. Clones were sequenced by immunoSEQ multiplex PCR, and TCRdb holds only the in-frame ones, with some missing. The sample includes about 100,000 clones, 81% of them seen just once. CDR3 size: 15 residues. The V and J ends lost 7 bases and 4 bases, in that order; junction bases with no gene match: 5. CDR1 SNHLY and CDR2 FYNNEI come from the germline V gene. The donors were healthy bone marrow donors. The specimen sequenced was PBMCs. The TCR was taken from a man aged 25 to 40 in good health and CMV-seronegative. This chain links TRBV2 with TRBJ2-2; TRBD1 matches at 11 bases. CDR3: CASKGDRGSTGELFF. In DNA form, the CDR3 reads TGTGCCAGCAAGGGGGACAGGGGGAGCACCGGGGAGCTGTTTTTT.